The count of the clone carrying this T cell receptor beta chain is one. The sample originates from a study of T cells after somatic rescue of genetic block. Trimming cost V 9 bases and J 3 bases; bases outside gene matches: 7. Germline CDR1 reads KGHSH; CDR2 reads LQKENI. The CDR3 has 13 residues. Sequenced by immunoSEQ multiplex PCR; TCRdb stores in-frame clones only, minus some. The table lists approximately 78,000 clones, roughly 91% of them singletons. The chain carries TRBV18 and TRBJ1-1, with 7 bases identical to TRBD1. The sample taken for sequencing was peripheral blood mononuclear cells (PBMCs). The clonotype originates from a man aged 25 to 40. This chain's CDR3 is CASYYGQDTEAFF. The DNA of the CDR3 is TGTGCCAGTTACTACGGACAGGACACTGAAGCTTTCTTT.